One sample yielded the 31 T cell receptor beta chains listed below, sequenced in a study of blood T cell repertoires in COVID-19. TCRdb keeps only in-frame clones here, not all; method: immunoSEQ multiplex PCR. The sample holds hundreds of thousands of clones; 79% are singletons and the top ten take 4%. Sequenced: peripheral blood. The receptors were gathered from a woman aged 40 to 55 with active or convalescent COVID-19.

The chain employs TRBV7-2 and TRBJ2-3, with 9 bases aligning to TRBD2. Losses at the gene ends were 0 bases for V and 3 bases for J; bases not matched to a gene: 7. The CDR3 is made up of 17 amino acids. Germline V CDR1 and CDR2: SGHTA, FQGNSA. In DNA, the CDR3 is TGTGCCAGCAGCTTAGCCGCGGGGGGGCCGAGTACAGATACGCAGTATTTT. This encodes CASSLAAGGPSTDTQYF.

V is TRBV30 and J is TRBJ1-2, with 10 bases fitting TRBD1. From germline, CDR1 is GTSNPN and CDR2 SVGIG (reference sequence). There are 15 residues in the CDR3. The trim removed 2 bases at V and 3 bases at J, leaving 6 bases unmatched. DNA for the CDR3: TGTGCCTGGAGTAGGGACAGGGGCTCGGACTATGGCTACACCTTC. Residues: CAWSRDRGSDYGYTF.

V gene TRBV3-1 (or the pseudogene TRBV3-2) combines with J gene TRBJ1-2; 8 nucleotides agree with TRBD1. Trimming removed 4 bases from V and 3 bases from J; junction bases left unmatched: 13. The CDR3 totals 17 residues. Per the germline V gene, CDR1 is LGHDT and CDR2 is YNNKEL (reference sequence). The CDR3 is CASSRTGRAGGYYGYTF. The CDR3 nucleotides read TGTGCCAGCAGCCGGACCGGACGGGCAGGGGGCTACTATGGCTACACCTTC.

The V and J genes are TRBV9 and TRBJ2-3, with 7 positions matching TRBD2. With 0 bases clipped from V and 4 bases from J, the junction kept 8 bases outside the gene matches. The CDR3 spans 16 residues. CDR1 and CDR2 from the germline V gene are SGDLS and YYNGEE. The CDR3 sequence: CASSVGSGALPDTQYF. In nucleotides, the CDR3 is TGTGCCAGCAGCGTAGGAAGCGGGGCTCTCCCAGATACGCAGTATTTT. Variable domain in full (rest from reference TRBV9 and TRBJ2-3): DSGVTQTPKHLITATGQRVTLRCSPRSGDLSVYWYQQSLDQGLQFLIQYYNGEERAKGNILERFSAQQFPDLHSELNLSSLELGDSALYFCASSVGSGALPDTQYFGPGTRLTVL.

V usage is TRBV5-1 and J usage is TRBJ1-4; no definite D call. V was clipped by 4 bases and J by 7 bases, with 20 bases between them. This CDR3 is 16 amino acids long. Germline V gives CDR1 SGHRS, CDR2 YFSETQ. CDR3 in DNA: TGCGCCAGCAGCCCGGAGGAGGGCACGATGGCTGAAAAACTGTTTTTT. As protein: CASSPEEGTMAEKLFF. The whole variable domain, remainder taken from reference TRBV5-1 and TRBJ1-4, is KAGVTQTPRYLIKTRGQQVTLSCSPISGHRSVSWYQQTPGQGLQFLFEYFSETQRNKGNFPGRFSGRQFSNSRSEMNVSTLELGDSALYLCASSPEEGTMAEKLFFGSGTQLSVL.

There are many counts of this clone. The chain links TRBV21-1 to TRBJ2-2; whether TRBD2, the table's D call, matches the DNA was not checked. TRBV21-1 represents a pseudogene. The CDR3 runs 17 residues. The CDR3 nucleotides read TGTGCCAGCAGCCCCACCCCGAGGCAGTTGAACACCGGGGAGCTGTTTTTT. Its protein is CASSPTPRQLNTGELFF.

The CDR3, as DNA: TGCAGCGCCCATGAGAACTATGGCTACACCTTC. This codes for CSAHENYGYTF. The gene calls are TRBV29-1 and TRBJ1-2; no reliable D call. V was shortened by 7 bases and J by 2 bases, with 8 bases between the two germline ends. The germline V gene encodes CDR1 SQVTM and CDR2 ANQGSEA. CDR3 length equals 11 residues.

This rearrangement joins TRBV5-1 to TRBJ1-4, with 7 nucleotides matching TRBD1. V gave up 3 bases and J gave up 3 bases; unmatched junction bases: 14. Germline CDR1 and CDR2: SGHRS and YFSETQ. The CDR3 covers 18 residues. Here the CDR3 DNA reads TGCGCCAGCAGCTATGTAACAGGGGAGAAGATTTCTAATGAAAAACTGTTTTTT. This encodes CASSYVTGEKISNEKLFF. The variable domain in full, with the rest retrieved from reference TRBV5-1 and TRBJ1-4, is KAGVTQTPRYLIKTRGQQVTLSCSPISGHRSVSWYQQTPGQGLQFLFEYFSETQRNKGNFPGRFSGRQFSNSRSEMNVSTLELGDSALYLCASSYVTGEKISNEKLFFGSGTQLSVL.

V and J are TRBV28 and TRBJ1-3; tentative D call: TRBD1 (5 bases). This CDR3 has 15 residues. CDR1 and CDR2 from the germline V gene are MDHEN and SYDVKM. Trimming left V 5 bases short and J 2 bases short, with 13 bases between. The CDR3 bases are TGTGCCAGCAGTGATTGGGGGGACCCTGGAAACACCATATATTTT. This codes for CASSDWGDPGNTIYF.

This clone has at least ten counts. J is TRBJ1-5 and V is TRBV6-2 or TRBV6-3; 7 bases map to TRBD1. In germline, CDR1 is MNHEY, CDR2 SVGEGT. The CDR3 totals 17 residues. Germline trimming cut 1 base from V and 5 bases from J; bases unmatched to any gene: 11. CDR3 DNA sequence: TGTGCCAGCAGTTACTTGTCTGGGACAGCCCATTATCAGCCCCAGCATTTT. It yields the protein CASSYLSGTAHYQPQHF.

CDR3 sequence (DNA): TGTGCCAGCAGCCTCCTCCCGGGCACTGAAGCTTTCTTT. Translated: CASSLLPGTEAFF. The rearrangement uses TRBV11-3 and TRBJ1-1; D is unclear. Germline V lookup: CDR1 SGHNT, CDR2 YENEEA. The CDR3 is 13 residues long. With 5 bases removed from V and 4 bases from J, the gap between germline ends came to 11 bases.

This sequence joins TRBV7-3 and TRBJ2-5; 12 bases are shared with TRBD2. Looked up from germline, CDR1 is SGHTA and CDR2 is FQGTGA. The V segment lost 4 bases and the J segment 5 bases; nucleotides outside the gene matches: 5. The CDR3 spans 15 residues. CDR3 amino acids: CASSSSGGAAETQYF. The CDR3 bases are TGTGCCAGCAGCTCTAGCGGGGGGGCCGCGGAGACCCAGTACTTC.

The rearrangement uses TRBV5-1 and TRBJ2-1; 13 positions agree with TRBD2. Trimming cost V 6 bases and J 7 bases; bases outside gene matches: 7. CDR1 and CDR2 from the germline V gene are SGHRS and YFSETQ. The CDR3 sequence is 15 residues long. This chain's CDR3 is CASTPLAGGRNEQFF. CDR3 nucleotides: TGCGCCAGCACCCCACTAGCGGGGGGGCGGAATGAGCAGTTCTTC.

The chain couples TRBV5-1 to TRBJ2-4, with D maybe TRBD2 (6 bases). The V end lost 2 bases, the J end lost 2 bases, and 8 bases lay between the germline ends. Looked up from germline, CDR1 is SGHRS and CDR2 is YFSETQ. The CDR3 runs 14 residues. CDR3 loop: CASSFRGSKNIQYF. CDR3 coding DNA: TGCGCCAGCAGCTTTCGGGGGTCCAAAAACATTCAGTACTTC. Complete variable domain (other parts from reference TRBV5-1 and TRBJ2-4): KAGVTQTPRYLIKTRGQQVTLSCSPISGHRSVSWYQQTPGQGLQFLFEYFSETQRNKGNFPGRFSGRQFSNSRSEMNVSTLELGDSALYLCASSFRGSKNIQYFGAGTRLSVL.

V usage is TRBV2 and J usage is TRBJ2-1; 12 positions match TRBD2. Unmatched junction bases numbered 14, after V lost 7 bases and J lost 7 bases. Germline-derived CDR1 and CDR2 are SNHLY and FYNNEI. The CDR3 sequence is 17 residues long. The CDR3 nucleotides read TGTGCCAGCAAATGGACTAGCGGGGCATACCCTCAAAATGAGCAGTTCTTC. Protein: CASKWTSGAYPQNEQFF.

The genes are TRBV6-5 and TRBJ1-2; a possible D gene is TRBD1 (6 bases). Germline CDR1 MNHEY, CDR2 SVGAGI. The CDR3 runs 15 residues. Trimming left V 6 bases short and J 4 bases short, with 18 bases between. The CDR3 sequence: CASSRTGREIYGYTF. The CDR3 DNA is TGTGCCAGCAGCCGAACAGGGCGGGAGATCTATGGCTACACCTTC.

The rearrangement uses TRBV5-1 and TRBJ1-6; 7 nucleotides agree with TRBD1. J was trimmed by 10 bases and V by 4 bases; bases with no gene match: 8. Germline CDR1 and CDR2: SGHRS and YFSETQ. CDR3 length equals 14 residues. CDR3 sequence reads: CASSRAQGRSPLHF. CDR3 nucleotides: TGCGCCAGCAGCCGGGCACAGGGGCGCTCACCCCTCCACTTT.

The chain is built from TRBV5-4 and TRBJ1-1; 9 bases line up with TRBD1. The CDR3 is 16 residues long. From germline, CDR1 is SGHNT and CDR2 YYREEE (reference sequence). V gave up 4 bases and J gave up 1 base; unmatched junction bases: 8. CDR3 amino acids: CASSKQQGAQNTEAFF. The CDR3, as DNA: TGTGCCAGCAGCAAGCAACAGGGGGCCCAGAACACTGAAGCTTTCTTT. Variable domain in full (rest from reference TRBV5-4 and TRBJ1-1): ETGVTQSPTHLIKTRGQQVTLRCSSQSGHNTVSWYQQALGQGPQFIFQYYREEENGRGNFPPRFSGLQFPNYSSELNVNALELDDSALYLCASSKQQGAQNTEAFFGQGTRLTVV.

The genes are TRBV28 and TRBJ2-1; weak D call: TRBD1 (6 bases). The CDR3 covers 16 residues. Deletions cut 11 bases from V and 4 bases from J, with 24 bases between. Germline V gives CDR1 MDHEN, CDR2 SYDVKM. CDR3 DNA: TGTGCCCTAATTCCCGCCACGGCAGGGGAATACAATGAGCAGTTCTTC. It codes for CALIPATAGEYNEQFF.

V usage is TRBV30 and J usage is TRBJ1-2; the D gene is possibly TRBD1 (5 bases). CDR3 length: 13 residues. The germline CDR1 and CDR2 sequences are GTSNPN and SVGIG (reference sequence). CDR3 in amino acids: CAVLRMGGYGYTF. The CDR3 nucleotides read TGTGCTGTACTGCGGATGGGGGGCTATGGCTACACCTTC.

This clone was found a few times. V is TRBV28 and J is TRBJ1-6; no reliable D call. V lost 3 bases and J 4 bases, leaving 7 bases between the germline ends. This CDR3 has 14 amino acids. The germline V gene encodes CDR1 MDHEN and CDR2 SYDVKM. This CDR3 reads CASSFQIYNSPLHF. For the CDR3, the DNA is TGTGCCAGCAGTTTTCAGATTTATAATTCACCCCTCCACTTT.

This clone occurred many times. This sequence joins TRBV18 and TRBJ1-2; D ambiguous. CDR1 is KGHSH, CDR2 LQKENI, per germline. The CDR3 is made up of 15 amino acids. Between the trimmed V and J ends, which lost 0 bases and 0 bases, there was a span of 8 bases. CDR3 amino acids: CASSPPPQTNYGYTF. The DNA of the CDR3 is TGTGCCAGCTCACCACCTCCCCAGACTAACTATGGCTACACCTTC.

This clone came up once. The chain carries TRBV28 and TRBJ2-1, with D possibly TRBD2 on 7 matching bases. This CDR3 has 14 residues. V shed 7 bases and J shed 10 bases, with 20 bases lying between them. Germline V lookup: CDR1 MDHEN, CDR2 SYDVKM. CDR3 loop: CASKGGALILEQFF. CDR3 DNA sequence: TGTGCCAGCAAGGGGGGGGCTCTTATCTTGGAGCAGTTCTTC.

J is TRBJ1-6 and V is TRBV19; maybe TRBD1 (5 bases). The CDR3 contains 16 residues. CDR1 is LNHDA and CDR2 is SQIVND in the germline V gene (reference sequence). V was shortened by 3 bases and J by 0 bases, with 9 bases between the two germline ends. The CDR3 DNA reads TGTGCCAGTAGTATCGGCCAGGGCTCCTATAATTCACCCCTCCACTTT. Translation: CASSIGQGSYNSPLHF.

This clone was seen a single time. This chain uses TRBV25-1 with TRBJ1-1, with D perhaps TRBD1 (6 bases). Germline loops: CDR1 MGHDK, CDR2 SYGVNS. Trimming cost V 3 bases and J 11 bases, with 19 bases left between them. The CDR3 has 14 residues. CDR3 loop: CASSELQGPGPAFF. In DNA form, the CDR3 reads TGTGCCAGCAGTGAGCTCCAGGGGCCCGGTCCCGCTTTCTTT.

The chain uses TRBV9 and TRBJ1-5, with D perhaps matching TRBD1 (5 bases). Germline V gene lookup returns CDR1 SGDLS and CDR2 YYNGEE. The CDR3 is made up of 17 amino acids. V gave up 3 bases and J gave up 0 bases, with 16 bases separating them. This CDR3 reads CASSEGTGLLSNQPQHF. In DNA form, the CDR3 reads TGTGCCAGCAGCGAGGGGACGGGACTTCTTAGCAATCAGCCCCAGCATTTT.

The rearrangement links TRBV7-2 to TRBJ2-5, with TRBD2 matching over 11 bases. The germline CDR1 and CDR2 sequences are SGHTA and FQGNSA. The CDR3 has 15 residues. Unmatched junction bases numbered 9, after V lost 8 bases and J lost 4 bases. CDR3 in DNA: TGTGCCAGCCGCTCTTCTAGCGGGGGGTTAGAGACCCAGTACTTC. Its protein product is CASRSSSGGLETQYF.

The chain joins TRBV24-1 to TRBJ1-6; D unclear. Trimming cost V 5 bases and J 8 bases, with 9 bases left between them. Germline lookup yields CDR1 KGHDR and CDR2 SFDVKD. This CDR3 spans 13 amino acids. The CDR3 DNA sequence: TGTGCCACCAGTGGAGGGAGGGATTCACCCCTCCACTTT. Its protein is CATSGGRDSPLHF.

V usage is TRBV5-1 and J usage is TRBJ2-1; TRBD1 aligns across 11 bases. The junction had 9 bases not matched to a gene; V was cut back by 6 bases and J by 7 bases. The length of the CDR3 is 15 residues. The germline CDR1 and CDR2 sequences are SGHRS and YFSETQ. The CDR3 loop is CASTSRTGGWNEQFF. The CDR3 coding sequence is TGCGCCAGCACCTCCCGGACAGGGGGCTGGAATGAGCAGTTCTTC.

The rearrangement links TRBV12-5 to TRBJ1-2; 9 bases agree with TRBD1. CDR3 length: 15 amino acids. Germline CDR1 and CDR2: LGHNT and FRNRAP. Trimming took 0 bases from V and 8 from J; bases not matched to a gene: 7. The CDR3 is CASGLVRDRVGGYTF. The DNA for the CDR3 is TGTGCTAGTGGTTTGGTACGGGACAGGGTGGGCGGCTACACCTTC.

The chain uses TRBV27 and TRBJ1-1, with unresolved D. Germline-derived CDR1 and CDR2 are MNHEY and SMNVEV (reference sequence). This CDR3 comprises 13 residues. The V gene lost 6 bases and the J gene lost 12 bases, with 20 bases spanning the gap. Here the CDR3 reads CASRLTAGSETFF. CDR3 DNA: TGTGCCAGCAGACTTACCGCGGGCTCGGAGACTTTCTTT.